Shown below are 2 T cell receptor beta chains from a single sample sequenced in a study of T cells in Graves' hyperthyroidism and ophthalmopathy (dated by TCRdb to about 2019). Library method: multiplex PCR. Sequencing was carried out with an Illumina HiSeq 2000. The TCR beta CDR3 regions were amplified from the RNA transcripts. A first-round RT-PCR of the TCR CDR3 used the HTBI primer set with the Qiagen OneStep RT-PCR kit. TCRdb reanalyzed the raw reads on its own, using fastp at Q25 for trimming and MiXCR for clone calling, and kept in-frame beta chains. Each CDR3 protein appears once, grouped with its most common genes and DNA. Recorded for this sample are hundreds of thousands of distinct CDR3 sequences; around 21% of them occurred a single time. Together, the top ten hold under 35% of the sample. The sequenced sample consisted of blood. Every receptor here comes from a man aged 30 to 39 with Graves' ophthalmopathy.

The V gene is TRBV7-8, the J gene TRBJ2-5; 12 bases line up with TRBD2. The CDR3 has 17 residues. V shed 5 bases, J shed 4 bases, and the junction held 11 bases outside the gene matches. Germline V gene data show CDR1 as SGHVS and CDR2 as FQNEAQ. The CDR3 loop is CASSPRTSGDRRETQYF. The CDR3 nucleotides read TGTGCCAGCAGCCCCCGGACTAGCGGGGACCGAAGAGAGACCCAGTACTTC.

This clonotype appeared many times. The chain couples TRBV6-1 to TRBJ1-2; D unclear. This CDR3 contains 14 residues. The germline V gene has CDR1 MNHNS and CDR2 SASEGT. Between the trimmed V and J ends, which lost 3 bases and 5 bases, there was a span of 13 bases. Written as DNA, the CDR3 is TGTGCCAGCAGTGAGGGTCCTCTGCTATATGGCTACACCTTC. It codes for CASSEGPLLYGYTF.